This T cell receptor beta chain was documented in a study of Graves' ophthalmopathy and Graves' hyperthyroidism. Clinicians made diagnoses from clinical symptoms, serum thyroxine, TRAb, thyroid ultrasound and orbital computed tomography. Germline CDR1 reads LGHDT; CDR2 reads YNNKEL (reference sequence). V dropped 6 bases and J dropped 8; count of bases not matched to a gene: 4. This CDR3 spans 12 amino acids. This clonotype has ten or more counts. From RNA, the CDR3 regions of TCR beta chains were amplified and sequenced. The first-round RT-PCR employed HTBI primers together with the Qiagen OneStep RT-PCR kit. A multiplex PCR was then performed as the second round. MiXCR, applied by TCRdb to the multiplex PCR reads, yields one record per CDR3 protein. Among 400,000 to 450,000 distinct CDR3 sequences listed, over 20% were seen once.

The chain recombines TRBV3-1 with TRBJ1-1; 9 bases match TRBD1. The source of this sequence is a woman between 18 and 30 years old with stable Graves' hyperthyroidism. Sample: peripheral blood. In DNA form, the CDR3 reads TGTGCCAGCAGGACAGGGGGAATGGAAGCTTTCTTT. It translates to CASRTGGMEAFF.